This record covers a single TCR beta chain. This sample is drawn from a study of sequential checkpoint blockade in melanoma. On the study more broadly: Each arm's sequence ended with maintenance nivolumab.

Libraries were prepared by immunoSEQ multiplex PCR; TCRdb keeps only in-frame clonotypes and omits some of them. The table lists 11,000 to 15,000 clones, about three quarters of them singletons. Germline V gives CDR1 SGHDT, CDR2 YYEEEE. Trimming removed 4 bases from V and 2 bases from J, with 10 bases in between. The length of the CDR3 is 13 residues. The treatment here: randomized to nivolumab then ipilimumab (arm A) or the reverse (arm B). DNA-damaging chemotherapy had not been given to any patient beforehand. From thawed PBMCs, live CD3+CD8+ cells negative for CD19 and CD56 were sorted. The source was CD8+ T cells sorted from blood (inferred from file names), collected from a patient given nivolumab and ipilimumab in sequence. The chain has TRBV5-6 and TRBJ2-7, with TRBD1 as a possible D gene (6 bases). This sequence originates from a human donor with melanoma. CDR3 in DNA: TGTGCCAGCAGCCCAGGGGTGGCCTACGAGCAGTACTTC. Translated, it gives CASSPGVAYEQYF. Based on the CDR3 plus reference TRBV5-6 and TRBJ2-7, the full variable domain is DAGVTQSPTHLIKTRGQQVTLRCSPKSGHDTVSWYQQALGQGPQFIFQYYEEEERQRGNFPDRFSGHQFPNYSSELNVNALLLGDSALYLCASSPGVAYEQYFGPGTRLTVT.